This entry lists 19 T cell receptor beta chains sequenced from one sample in a study of shared clonotypes between healthy human individuals. Profiling relied on immunoSEQ multiplex PCR, and the TCRdb table lists in-frame clones only, not all of them. The sample includes about 480,000 clones, around 79% of them seen just once. The sequencing input was PBMCs. These receptors all stem from a woman in her thirties or forties in good health. Some clones in this sample may be carry-over from other donors' samples.

This chain links TRBV7-9 with TRBJ2-3, with TRBD2 matching 14 bases. The V gene's germline CDR1 is SEHNR and CDR2 FQNEAQ (reference sequence). The junction had 5 bases not matched to a gene; V was cut back by 4 bases and J by 5 bases. The CDR3 extends over 16 amino acids. In DNA, the CDR3 is TGTGCCAGCAGCTGGGGACTAGCGGGAGCTGGAGATACGCAGTATTTT. Translated, it gives CASSWGLAGAGDTQYF.

Worth noting for this clone: Distinct nucleotide sequences in the sample also encode this CDR3. The gene calls are TRBV5-1 and TRBJ2-2, with unresolved D. V lost 4 bases and J 4 bases, leaving 8 bases between the germline ends. The germline V gene has CDR1 SGHRS and CDR2 YFSETQ. This CDR3 spans 13 amino acids. The CDR3 DNA reads TGCGCCAGCAGCCTGACTGGCACCGGGGAGCTGTTTTTT. It yields the protein CASSLTGTGELFF.

The rearrangement joins TRBV5-6 to TRBJ2-5; D is perhaps TRBD1 (6 bases). Trimming removed 5 bases from V and 1 base from J, with 12 bases in between. From germline, CDR1 is SGHDT and CDR2 YYEEEE. The CDR3 is 14 amino acids. The CDR3, as DNA: TGTGCCAGCAGTTCCACAGGGACCCAAGAGACCCAGTACTTC. Translation: CASSSTGTQETQYF.

The chain employs TRBV7-9 and TRBJ2-1, with 14 bases lining up with TRBD2. V gave up 2 bases and J gave up 6 bases; unmatched junction bases: 3. CDR3 size: 16 residues. Germline V gene data show CDR1 as SEHNR and CDR2 as FQNEAQ (reference sequence). CDR3 in DNA: TGTGCCAGCAGCTTAAAGGGACTAGCGGGAGTCAATGAGCAGTTCTTC. Translating gives CASSLKGLAGVNEQFF.

The chain recombines TRBV5-1 with TRBJ2-1, with D perhaps being TRBD1 or TRBD2 (5 bases each). V lost 4 bases and J lost 4, with 12 bases in between. The CDR3 length is 14 residues. Germline-derived CDR1 and CDR2 are SGHRS and YFSETQ. The CDR3, as DNA: TGCGCCAGCAGCAGAGGGACGGTTTACAATGAGCAGTTCTTC. The encoded protein is CASSRGTVYNEQFF.

Concerning this clone: One junction end disagrees with the germline gene, perhaps due to a read error. The CDR3 bases are TGTGCCAGCAGCTCCGGCGGACGACAGGAATTTTTT. Amino acids: CASSSGGRQEFF. V and J are TRBV7-2 and TRBJ2-3; a weak D match, TRBD1 (6 bases). This CDR3 region has 12 residues. The germline V gene encodes CDR1 SGHTA and CDR2 FQGNSA.

The chain has TRBV5-4 and TRBJ2-7; D may be TRBD1 (6 bases). The germline CDR1 and CDR2 sequences are SGHNT and YYREEE (reference sequence). V was trimmed by 2 bases and J by 0 bases, leaving 9 bases between them. There are 14 residues in the CDR3. CDR3 bases: TGTGCCAGCAGCTTAGGGGGTGACTCCTACGAGCAGTACTTC. It yields the protein CASSLGGDSYEQYF.

The genes are TRBV7-9 and TRBJ2-7, with TRBD2 identical over 9 bases. This CDR3 is built from 14 residues. Trimming cost V 5 bases and J 2 bases; bases outside gene matches: 4. The V gene's germline CDR1 is SEHNR and CDR2 FQNEAQ (reference sequence). The CDR3 region has the DNA TGTGCCAGCAGCCGCGGGGGGGGCCCCTACGAGCAGTACTTC. Translation gives CASSRGGGPYEQYF.

The count of this clone is one. The V call is TRBV23-1, the J call TRBJ2-7, with a weak D call TRBD2 (5 bases). TRBV23-1 is reported as an ORF; its role is uncertain. There are 13 residues in the CDR3. Deletions cut 0 bases from V and 4 bases from J, with 7 bases between. CDR3 sequence (DNA): TGCGCCAGCAGTCAATCCTGGGAGTACGAGCAGTACTTC. The encoded protein is CASSQSWEYEQYF.

This clone occurred once. J is TRBJ2-1 and V is TRBV5-4; 7 positions agree with TRBD2. Germline lookup yields CDR1 SGHNT and CDR2 YYREEE (reference sequence). This CDR3 is 15 amino acids long. After removal of 2 bases from V and 5 bases from J, the junction contained 7 bases not matched to a gene. The CDR3 here is CASSFVLAVNNEQFF. The CDR3 nucleotides read TGTGCCAGCAGCTTTGTTCTAGCGGTTAACAATGAGCAGTTCTTC.

The V gene is TRBV30, the J gene TRBJ1-1; D call uncertain. Trimming took off 1 base at V and 1 base at J, with 10 bases between the two ends. The CDR3 runs 14 residues. Germline V gene lookup returns CDR1 GTSNPN and CDR2 SVGIG (reference sequence). The DNA for the CDR3 is TGTGCCTGGAGTGATGAGCTACGGAACACTGAAGCTTTCTTT. It yields the protein CAWSDELRNTEAFF.

This clone occurred many times. The chain links TRBV19 to TRBJ2-1; tentative D call: TRBD1 (5 bases). The CDR3 is 14 residues long. V was clipped by 7 bases and J by 0 bases, with 10 bases between them. Germline V gene data show CDR1 as LNHDA and CDR2 as SQIVND (reference sequence). CDR3 nucleotide sequence: TGTGCCAGTACCATAAGGGGCTCCTACAATGAGCAGTTCTTC. Its translation: CASTIRGSYNEQFF. Full variable domain (outside the CDR3, taken from reference TRBV19 and TRBJ2-1): DGGITQSPKYLFRKEGQNVTLSCEQNLNHDAMYWYRQDPGQGLRLIYYSQIVNDFQKGDIAEGYSVSREKKESFPLTVTSAQKNPTAFYLCASTIRGSYNEQFFGPGTRLTVL.

The chain is built from TRBV7-9 and TRBJ2-1; no clear D gene. CDR3 size: 17 residues. Germline V gives CDR1 SEHNR, CDR2 FQNEAQ (reference sequence). V shed 0 bases and J shed 7 bases, with 19 bases lying between them. CDR3 coding DNA: TGTGCCAGCAGCTTAGCCCCCAGCCTCGGGTTAGCTAATGAGCAGTTCTTC. It specifies CASSLAPSLGLANEQFF.

This clone was counted ten times or more. The chain employs TRBV6-6 and TRBJ1-6; D is ambiguous. Germline CDR1 and CDR2: MNHNY and SVGAGI (reference sequence). Deletions cut 0 bases from V and 7 bases from J, with 7 bases between. CDR3 size: 14 residues. In nucleotides, the CDR3 is TGTGCCAGCAGTTACTCGCAGGCCAATTCACCCCTCCACTTT. This sequence encodes CASSYSQANSPLHF.

Worth noting for this clone: A single base separates this from a much larger clone, so it may be a read error. This chain connects TRBV6-1 to TRBJ1-1; 8 nucleotides agree with TRBD1. This CDR3 comprises 14 residues. V was clipped by 6 bases and J by 1 base; unmatched bases: 4. CDR1 and CDR2 (germline): MNHNS, SASEGT. CDR3 residues: CASRAGTGNTEAFF. The DNA of the CDR3 is TGTGCCAGCAGGGCCGGGACAGGGAACACTGAAGCTTTCTTT.

This clone is a singleton in its sample. This chain uses TRBV4-2 with TRBJ2-5; TRBD2 aligns across 10 bases. The CDR3 spans 16 residues. Germline trimming cut 0 bases from V and 5 bases from J; bases unmatched to any gene: 6. Per the germline V gene, CDR1 is LGHNA and CDR2 is YNFKEQ. The CDR3 reads CASSQDLAGEAETQYF. CDR3 in DNA: TGTGCCAGCAGCCAAGATCTAGCGGGAGAGGCGGAGACCCAGTACTTC.

The CDR3 nucleotides read TGTGCCACCGGGGAGGGAGGGCCGGGACATGAGCAGTTCTTC. Translated: CATGEGGPGHEQFF. The chain is built from TRBV10-3 and TRBJ2-1; 7 bases map to TRBD2. The CDR3 consists of 14 residues. Losses at the gene ends were 10 bases for V and 8 bases for J; bases not matched to a gene: 14. CDR1 is ENHRY, CDR2 SYGVKD, per germline.

The chain is built from TRBV21-1 and TRBJ2-3; the tabulated D call, TRBD2, remains unverified against the DNA. TRBV21-1 is a pseudogene segment. The CDR3 length is 17 residues. The CDR3 coding sequence is TGTGCCAGCAGCAACTGGACTACTCGGGCACCGGGGGATACGCAGTATTTT. This gives the protein CASSNWTTRAPGDTQYF.

The V and J genes are TRBV19 and TRBJ2-2, with D perhaps matching TRBD1 (5 bases). The length of the CDR3 is 13 residues. CDR1 is LNHDA, CDR2 SQIVND, per germline (reference sequence). The V end lost 11 bases, the J end lost 2 bases, and 12 bases lay between the germline ends. In nucleotides, the CDR3 is TGTGCCGGATCTGGACAAAACACCGGGGAGCTGTTTTTT. Residues: CAGSGQNTGELFF.